The clone carrying this T cell receptor beta chain was observed a few times. The V end lost 0 bases, the J end lost 4 bases, and 9 bases lay between the germline ends. The CDR3 covers 15 residues. Germline CDR1 reads MNHEY; CDR2 reads SMNVEV (reference sequence). This entry comes from a study of blood T cell repertoires in COVID-19. Study information: Material from acute and convalescent COVID-19 was sourced from the United States, Italy and Spain. Sources were T cells, B-cell-depleted T cells, or PBMCs; the material itself was cDNA or gDNA.

The authors' processing: Nucleated cell counts were estimated from reference gene primer amplification. The data were produced by immunoSEQ multiplex PCR, yet TCRdb's version contains in-frame clones alone and is incomplete. The V and J calls and the clone size are those of that table, but D and trimming were determined from the DNA. The table records tens of thousands of clones, 65% to 85% of them present only once. The receptor's source is a human donor in a cohort sampled during active COVID-19. The chain is built from TRBV27 and TRBJ2-2; the D gene is possibly TRBD1 (5 bases). The specimen sequenced was peripheral blood. The DNA of the CDR3 is TGTGCCAGCAGTTTATCCAGCAGGGTCACCGGGGAGCTGTTTTTT. Protein: CASSLSSRVTGELFF.